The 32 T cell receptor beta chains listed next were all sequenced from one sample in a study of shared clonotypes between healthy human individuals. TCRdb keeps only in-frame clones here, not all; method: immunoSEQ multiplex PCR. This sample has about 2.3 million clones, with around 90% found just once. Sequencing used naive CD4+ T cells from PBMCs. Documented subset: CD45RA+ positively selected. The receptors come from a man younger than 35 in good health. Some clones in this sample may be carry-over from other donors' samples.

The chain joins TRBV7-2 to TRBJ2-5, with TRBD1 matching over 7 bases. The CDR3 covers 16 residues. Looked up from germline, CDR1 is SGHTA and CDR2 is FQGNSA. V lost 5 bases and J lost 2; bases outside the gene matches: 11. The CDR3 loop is CASSTPGTDNQETQYF. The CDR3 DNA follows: TGTGCCAGCAGCACACCTGGGACAGATAATCAAGAGACCCAGTACTTC. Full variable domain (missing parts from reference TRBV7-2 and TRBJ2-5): GAGVSQSPSNKVTEKGKDVELRCDPISGHTALYWYRQSLGQGLEFLIYFQGNSAPDKSGLPSDRFSAERTGGSVSTLTIQRTQQEDSAVYLCASSTPGTDNQETQYFGPGTRLLVL.

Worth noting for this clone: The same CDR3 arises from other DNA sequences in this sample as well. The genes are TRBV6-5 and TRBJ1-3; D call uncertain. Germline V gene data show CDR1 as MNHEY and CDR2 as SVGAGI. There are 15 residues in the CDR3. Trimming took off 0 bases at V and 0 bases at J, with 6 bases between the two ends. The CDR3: CASSYSGSSGNTIYF. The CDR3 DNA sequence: TGTGCCAGCAGTTACTCCGGAAGCTCTGGAAACACCATATATTTT.

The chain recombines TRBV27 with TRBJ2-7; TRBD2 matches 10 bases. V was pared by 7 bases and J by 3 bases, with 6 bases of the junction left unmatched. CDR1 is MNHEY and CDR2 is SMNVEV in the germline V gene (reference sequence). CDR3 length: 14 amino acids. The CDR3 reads CASTYSSGSYEQYF. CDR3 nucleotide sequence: TGTGCCAGCACCTACTCTAGCGGGAGCTACGAGCAGTACTTC.

The DNA for the CDR3 is TGCGCCAGCAGCCCCCTAGGGACTAGCGGTTCCTACAATGAGCAGTTCTTC. This gives the protein CASSPLGTSGSYNEQFF. V usage is TRBV5-1 and J usage is TRBJ2-1; 11 positions agree with TRBD2. Trimming cost V 4 bases and J 1 base; bases outside gene matches: 7. Germline V gene data show CDR1 as SGHRS and CDR2 as YFSETQ. This CDR3 region has 17 residues.

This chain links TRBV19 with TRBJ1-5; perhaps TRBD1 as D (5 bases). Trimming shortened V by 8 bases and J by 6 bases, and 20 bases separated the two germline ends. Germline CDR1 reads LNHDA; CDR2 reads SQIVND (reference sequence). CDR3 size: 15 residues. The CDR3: CASRSGSTGGQPQHF. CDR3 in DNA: TGTGCCAGTCGATCGGGATCCACTGGGGGTCAGCCCCAGCATTTT. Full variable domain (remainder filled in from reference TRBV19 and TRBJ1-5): DGGITQSPKYLFRKEGQNVTLSCEQNLNHDAMYWYRQDPGQGLRLIYYSQIVNDFQKGDIAEGYSVSREKKESFPLTVTSAQKNPTAFYLCASRSGSTGGQPQHFGDGTRLSIL.

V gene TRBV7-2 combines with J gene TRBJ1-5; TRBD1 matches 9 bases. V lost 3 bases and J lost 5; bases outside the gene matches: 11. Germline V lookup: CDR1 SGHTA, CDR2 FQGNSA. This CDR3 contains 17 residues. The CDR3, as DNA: TGTGCCAGCAGCTTTTCCCTACAGGGGGCGCGGGATCAGCCCCAGCATTTT. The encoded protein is CASSFSLQGARDQPQHF.

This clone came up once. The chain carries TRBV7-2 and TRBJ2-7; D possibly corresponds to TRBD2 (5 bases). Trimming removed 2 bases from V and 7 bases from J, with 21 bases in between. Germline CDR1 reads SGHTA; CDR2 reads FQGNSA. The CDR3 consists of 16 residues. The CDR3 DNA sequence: TGTGCCAGCAGCTTAATATTCTCCCCTAGCACTTTTGAGCAGTACTTC. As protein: CASSLIFSPSTFEQYF.

In DNA, the CDR3 is TGTGCCAGCAGCCGGAGCGGGAAGGGATACGAGCAGTACTTC. Its protein is CASSRSGKGYEQYF. V gene TRBV7-2 combines with J gene TRBJ2-7, with TRBD2 matching 7 bases. With 5 bases clipped from V and 4 bases from J, the junction kept 8 bases outside the gene matches. The CDR3 extends over 14 amino acids. Germline assignment: CDR1 SGHTA and CDR2 FQGNSA. The full variable domain, in which reference TRBV7-2 and TRBJ2-7 provide the parts outside the CDR3, is GAGVSQSPSNKVTEKGKDVELRCDPISGHTALYWYRQSLGQGLEFLIYFQGNSAPDKSGLPSDRFSAERTGGSVSTLTIQRTQQEDSAVYLCASSRSGKGYEQYFGPGTRLTVT.

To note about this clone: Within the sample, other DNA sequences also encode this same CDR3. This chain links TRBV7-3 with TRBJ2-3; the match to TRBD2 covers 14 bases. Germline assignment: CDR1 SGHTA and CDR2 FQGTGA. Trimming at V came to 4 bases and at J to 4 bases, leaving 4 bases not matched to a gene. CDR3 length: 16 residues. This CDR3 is CASSSGLAGVADTQYF. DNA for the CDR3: TGTGCCAGCAGCTCGGGACTAGCGGGAGTCGCAGATACGCAGTATTTT.

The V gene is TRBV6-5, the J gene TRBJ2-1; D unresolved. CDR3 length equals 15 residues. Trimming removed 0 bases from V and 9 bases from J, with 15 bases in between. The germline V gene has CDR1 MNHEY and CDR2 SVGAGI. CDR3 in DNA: TGTGCCAGCAGTTACTCGATGGCGGCCCAATCTGAGCAGTTCTTC. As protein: CASSYSMAAQSEQFF.

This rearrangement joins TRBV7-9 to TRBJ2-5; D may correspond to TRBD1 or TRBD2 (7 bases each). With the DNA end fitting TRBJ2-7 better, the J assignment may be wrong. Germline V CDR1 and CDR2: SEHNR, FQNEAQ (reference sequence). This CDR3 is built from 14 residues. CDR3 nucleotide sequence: TGTGCCAGCTTGGGGGGGACAGCCTCCTACGAGCAGTACTTC. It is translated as CASLGGTASYEQYF.

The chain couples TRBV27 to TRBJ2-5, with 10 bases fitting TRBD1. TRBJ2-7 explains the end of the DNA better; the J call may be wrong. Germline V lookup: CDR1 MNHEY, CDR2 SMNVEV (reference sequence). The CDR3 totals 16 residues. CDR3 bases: TGTGCCAGCAGTTCCCTTGGGACAGGGGTCCCCTACGAGCAGTACTTC. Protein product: CASSSLGTGVPYEQYF.

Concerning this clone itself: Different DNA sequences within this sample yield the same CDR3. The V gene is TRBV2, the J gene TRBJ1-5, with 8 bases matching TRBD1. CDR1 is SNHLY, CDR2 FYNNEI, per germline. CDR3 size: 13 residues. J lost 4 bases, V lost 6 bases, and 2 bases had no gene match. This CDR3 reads CASSDRGNQPQHF. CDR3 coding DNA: TGTGCCAGCAGCGACAGGGGAAATCAGCCCCAGCATTTT.

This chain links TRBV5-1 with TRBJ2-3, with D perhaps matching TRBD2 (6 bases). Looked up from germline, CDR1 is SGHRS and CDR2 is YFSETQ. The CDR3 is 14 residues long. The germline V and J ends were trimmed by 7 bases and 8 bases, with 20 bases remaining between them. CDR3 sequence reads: CASRTEGGSGTQYF. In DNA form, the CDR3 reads TGCGCCAGCCGAACGGAAGGAGGGAGTGGTACGCAGTATTTT.

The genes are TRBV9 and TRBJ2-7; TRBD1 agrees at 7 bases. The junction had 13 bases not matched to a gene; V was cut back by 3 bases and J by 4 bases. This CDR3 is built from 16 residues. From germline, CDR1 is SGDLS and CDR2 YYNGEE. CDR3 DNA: TGTGCCAGCAGCGCGGAAGACAGGGTCTTAATGTACGAGCAGTACTTC. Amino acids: CASSAEDRVLMYEQYF.

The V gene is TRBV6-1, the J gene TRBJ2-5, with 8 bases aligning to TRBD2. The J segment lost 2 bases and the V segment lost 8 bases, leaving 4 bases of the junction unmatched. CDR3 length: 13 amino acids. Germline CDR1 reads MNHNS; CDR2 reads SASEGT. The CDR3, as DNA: TGTGCCAGCGCTAGCGGGCATCAAGAGACCCAGTACTTC. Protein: CASASGHQETQYF.

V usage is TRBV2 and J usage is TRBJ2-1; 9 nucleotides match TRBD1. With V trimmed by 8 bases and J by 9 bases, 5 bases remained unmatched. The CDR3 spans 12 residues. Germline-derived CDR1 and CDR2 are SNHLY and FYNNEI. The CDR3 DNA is TGTGCCAGCCGGGACAGGGTTGGTGAGCAGTTCTTC. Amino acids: CASRDRVGEQFF.

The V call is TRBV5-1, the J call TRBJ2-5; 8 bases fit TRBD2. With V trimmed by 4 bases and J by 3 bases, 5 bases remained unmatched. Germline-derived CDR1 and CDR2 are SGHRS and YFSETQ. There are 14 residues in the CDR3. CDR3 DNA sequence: TGCGCCAGCAGCACGGGACTAGTGGAAGAGACCCAGTACTTC. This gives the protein CASSTGLVEETQYF.

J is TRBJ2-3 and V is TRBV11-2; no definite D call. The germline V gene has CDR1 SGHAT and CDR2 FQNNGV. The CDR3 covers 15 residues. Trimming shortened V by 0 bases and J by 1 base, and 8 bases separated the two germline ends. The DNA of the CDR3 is TGTGCCAGCAGCTTAGATCGCTTTGGCACAGATACGCAGTATTTT. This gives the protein CASSLDRFGTDTQYF.

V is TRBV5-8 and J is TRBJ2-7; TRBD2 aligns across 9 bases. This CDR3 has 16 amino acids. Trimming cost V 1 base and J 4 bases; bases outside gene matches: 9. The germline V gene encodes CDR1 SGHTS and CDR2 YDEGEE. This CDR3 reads CASSLSVTSGPYEQYF. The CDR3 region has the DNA TGTGCCAGCAGCTTGTCCGTGACTAGCGGACCTTACGAGCAGTACTTC.

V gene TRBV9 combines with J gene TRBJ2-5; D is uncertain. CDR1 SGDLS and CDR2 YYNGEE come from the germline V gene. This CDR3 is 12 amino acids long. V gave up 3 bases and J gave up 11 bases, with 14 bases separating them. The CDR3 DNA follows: TGTGCCAGCAGCGCCGGACCGGGTTCTCAGTACTTC. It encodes CASSAGPGSQYF.

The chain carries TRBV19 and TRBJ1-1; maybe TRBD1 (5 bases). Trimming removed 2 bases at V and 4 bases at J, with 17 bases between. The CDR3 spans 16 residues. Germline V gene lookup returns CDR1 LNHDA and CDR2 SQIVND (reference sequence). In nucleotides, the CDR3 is TGTGCCAGTAGTATAAAATTCGGGTTTGGGGGCACTGAAGCTTTCTTT. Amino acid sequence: CASSIKFGFGGTEAFF. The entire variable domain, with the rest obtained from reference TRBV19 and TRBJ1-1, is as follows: DGGITQSPKYLFRKEGQNVTLSCEQNLNHDAMYWYRQDPGQGLRLIYYSQIVNDFQKGDIAEGYSVSREKKESFPLTVTSAQKNPTAFYLCASSIKFGFGGTEAFFGQGTRLTVV.

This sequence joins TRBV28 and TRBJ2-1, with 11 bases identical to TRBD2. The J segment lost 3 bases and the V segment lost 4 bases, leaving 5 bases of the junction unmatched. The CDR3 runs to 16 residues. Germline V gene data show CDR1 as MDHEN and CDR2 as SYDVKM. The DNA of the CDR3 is TGTGCCAGCAGTTCCGAGGGACTAGCGGTCTACAATGAGCAGTTCTTC. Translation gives CASSSEGLAVYNEQFF.

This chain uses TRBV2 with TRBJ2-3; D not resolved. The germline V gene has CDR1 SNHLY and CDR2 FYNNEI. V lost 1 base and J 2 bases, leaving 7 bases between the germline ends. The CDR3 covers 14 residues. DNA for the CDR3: TGTGCCAGCAGTGAAGGTGCCCCCACAGATACGCAGTATTTT. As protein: CASSEGAPTDTQYF.

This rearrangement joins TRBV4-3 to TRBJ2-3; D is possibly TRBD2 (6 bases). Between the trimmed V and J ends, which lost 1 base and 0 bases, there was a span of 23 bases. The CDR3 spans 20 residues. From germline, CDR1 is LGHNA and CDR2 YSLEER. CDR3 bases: TGCGCCAGCAGCCAAGTGAGGGGAGAGCGGGCCACTTCTAGCACAGATACGCAGTATTTT. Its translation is CASSQVRGERATSSTDTQYF.

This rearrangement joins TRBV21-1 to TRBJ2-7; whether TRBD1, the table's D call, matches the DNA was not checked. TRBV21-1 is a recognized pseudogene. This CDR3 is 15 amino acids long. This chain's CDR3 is CASSGPGQGYNEQYF. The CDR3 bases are TGTGCCAGCAGCGGGCCGGGACAGGGGTACAACGAGCAGTACTTC.

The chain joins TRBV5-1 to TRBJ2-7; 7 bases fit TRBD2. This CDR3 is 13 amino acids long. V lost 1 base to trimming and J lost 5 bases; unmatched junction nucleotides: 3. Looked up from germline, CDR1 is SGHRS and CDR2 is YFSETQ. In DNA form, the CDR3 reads TGCGCCAGCAGCTTGTGGGCGGGAGACGAGCAGTACTTC. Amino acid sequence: CASSLWAGDEQYF.

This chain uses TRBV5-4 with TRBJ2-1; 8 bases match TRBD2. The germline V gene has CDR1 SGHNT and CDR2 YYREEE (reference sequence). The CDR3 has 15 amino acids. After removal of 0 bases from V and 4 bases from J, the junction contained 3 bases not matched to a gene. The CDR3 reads CASSLGLAIYNEQFF. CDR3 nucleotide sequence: TGTGCCAGCAGCTTGGGACTAGCGATTTACAATGAGCAGTTCTTC.

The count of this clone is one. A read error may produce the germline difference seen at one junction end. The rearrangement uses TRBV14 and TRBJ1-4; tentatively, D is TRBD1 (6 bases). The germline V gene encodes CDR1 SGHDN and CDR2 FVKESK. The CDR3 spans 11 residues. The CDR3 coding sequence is TGTGCCAGCAGCCAAGCCGGGACACTCTATTTT. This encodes CASSQAGTLYF. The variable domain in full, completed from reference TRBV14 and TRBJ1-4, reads EAGVTQFPSHSVIEKGQTVTLRCDPISGHDNLYWYRRVMGKEIKFLLHFVKESKQDESGMPNNRFLAERTGGTYSTLKVQPAELEDSGVYFCASSQAGTLYFGSGTQLSVL.

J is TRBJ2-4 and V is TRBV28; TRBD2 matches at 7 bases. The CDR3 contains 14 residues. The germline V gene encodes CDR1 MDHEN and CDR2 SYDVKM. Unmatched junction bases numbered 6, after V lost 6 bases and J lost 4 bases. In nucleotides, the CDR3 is TGTGCCAGCAGGTCTAGCGGAAGTAAAAACATTCAGTACTTC. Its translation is CASRSSGSKNIQYF.

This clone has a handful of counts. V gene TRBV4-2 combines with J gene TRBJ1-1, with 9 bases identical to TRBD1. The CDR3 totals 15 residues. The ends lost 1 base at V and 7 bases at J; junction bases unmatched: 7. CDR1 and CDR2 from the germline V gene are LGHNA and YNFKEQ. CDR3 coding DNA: TGTGCCAGCAGCCAAGGCGTGGACAGGGGACATGAAGCTTTCTTT. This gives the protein CASSQGVDRGHEAFF.

CDR3 bases: TGTGCCAGCAGTCCTACAGGAGTCGGTGAGCAGTTCTTC. This gives the protein CASSPTGVGEQFF. The V and J genes are TRBV6-1 and TRBJ2-1, with D perhaps matching TRBD1 (5 bases). V dropped 5 bases and J dropped 9 bases, with 14 bases sitting between them. This CDR3 has 13 residues. Germline V gene sequence: CDR1 MNHNS, CDR2 SASEGT.